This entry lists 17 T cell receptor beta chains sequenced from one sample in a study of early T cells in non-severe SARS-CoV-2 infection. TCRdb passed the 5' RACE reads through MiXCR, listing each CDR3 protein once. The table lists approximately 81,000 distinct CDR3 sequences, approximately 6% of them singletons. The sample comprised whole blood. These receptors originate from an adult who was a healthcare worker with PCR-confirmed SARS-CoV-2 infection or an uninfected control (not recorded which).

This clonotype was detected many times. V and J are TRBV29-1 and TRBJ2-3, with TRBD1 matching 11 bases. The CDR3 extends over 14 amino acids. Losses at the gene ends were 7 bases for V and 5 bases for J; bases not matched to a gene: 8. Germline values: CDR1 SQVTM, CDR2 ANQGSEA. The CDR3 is CSAEDRGLGDTQYF. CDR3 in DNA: TGCAGCGCAGAGGACAGGGGGCTCGGAGATACGCAGTATTTT.

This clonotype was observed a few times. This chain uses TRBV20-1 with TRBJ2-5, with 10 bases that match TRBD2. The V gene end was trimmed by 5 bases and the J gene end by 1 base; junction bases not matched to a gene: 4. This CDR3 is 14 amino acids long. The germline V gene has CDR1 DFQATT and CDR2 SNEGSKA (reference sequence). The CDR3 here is CSAPLAGAQETQYF. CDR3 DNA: TGCAGTGCTCCCCTAGCGGGGGCCCAAGAGACCCAGTACTTC.

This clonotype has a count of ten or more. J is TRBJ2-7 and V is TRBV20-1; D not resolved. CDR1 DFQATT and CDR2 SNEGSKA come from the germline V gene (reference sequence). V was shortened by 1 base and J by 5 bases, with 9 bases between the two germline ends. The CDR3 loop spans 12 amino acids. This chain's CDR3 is CSARAGPDEQYF. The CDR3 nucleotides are TGCAGTGCTAGAGCCGGACCAGACGAGCAGTACTTC.

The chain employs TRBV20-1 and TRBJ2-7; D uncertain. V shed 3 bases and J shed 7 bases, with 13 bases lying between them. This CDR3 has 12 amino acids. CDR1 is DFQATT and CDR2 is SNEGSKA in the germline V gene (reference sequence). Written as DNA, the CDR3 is TGCAGTGCTAGGAACCTTTTGGGAGAGCAGTACTTC. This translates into CSARNLLGEQYF.

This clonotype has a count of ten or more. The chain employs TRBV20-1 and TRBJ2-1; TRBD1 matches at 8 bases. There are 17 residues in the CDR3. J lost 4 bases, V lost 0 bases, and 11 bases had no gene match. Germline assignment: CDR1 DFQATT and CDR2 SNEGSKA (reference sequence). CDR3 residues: CSARDEFGQGFYNEQFF. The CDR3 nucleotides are TGCAGTGCTAGAGATGAGTTTGGACAGGGATTTTACAATGAGCAGTTCTTC.

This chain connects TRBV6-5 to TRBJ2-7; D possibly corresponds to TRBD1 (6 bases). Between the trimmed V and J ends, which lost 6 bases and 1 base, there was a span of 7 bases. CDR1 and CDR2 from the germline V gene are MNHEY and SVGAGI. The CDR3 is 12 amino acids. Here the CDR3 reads CASRDSSYEQYF. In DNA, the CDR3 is TGTGCCAGCAGGGACAGTTCCTACGAGCAGTACTTC.

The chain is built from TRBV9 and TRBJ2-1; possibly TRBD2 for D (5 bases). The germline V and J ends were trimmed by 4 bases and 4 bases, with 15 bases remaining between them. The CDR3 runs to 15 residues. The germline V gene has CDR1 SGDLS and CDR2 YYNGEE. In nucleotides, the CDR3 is TGTGCCAGCAGCCCCGCTATCGGGGTATACAATGAGCAGTTCTTC. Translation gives CASSPAIGVYNEQFF.

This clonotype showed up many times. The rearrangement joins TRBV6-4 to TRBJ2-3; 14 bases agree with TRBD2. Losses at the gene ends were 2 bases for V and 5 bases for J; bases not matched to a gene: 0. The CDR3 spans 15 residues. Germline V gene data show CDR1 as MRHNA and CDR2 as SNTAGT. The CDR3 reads CASSDGTSGGDTQYF. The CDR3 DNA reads TGTGCCAGCAGTGACGGGACTAGCGGGGGAGATACGCAGTATTTT.

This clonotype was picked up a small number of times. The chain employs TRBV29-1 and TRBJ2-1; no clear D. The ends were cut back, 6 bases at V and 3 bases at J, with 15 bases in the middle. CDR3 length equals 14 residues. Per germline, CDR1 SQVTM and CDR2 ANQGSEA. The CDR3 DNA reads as TGCAGCGTACTCGACCCCATTAGCTACAATGAGCAGTTCTTC. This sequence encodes CSVLDPISYNEQFF.

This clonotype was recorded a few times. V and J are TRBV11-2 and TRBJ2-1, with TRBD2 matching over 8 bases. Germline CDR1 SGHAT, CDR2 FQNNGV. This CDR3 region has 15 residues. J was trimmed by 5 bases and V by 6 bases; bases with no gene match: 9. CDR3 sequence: CASSFASGLNNEQFF. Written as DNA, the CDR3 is TGTGCCAGCAGTTTTGCTAGCGGGTTGAACAATGAGCAGTTCTTC.

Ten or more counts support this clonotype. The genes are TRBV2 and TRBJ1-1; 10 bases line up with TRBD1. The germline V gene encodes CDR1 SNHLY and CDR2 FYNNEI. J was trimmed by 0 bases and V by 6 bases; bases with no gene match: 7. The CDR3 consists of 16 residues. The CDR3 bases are TGTGCCAGCAGGTCCGACAGGGGGCGTATGAACACTGAAGCTTTCTTT. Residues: CASRSDRGRMNTEAFF.

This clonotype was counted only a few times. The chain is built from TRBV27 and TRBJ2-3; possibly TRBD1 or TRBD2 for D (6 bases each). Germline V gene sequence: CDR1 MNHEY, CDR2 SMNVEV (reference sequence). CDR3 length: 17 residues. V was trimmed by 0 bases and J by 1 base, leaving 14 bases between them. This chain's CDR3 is CASSLSPGAGGTDTQYF. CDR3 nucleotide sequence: TGTGCCAGCAGTTTATCGCCGGGGGCAGGGGGCACAGATACGCAGTATTTT.

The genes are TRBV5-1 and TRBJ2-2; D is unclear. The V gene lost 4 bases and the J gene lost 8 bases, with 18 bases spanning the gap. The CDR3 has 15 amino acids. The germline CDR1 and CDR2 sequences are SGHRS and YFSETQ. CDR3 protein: CASSRDHPAAGELFF. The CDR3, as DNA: TGCGCCAGCAGCCGAGACCACCCCGCTGCAGGGGAGCTGTTTTTT. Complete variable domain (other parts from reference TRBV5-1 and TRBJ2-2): KAGVTQTPRYLIKTRGQQVTLSCSPISGHRSVSWYQQTPGQGLQFLFEYFSETQRNKGNFPGRFSGRQFSNSRSEMNVSTLELGDSALYLCASSRDHPAAGELFFGEGSRLTVL.

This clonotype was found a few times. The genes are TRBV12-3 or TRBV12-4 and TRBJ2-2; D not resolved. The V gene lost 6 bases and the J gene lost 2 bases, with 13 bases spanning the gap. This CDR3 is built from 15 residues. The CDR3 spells CASSLRAINTGELFF. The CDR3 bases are TGTGCCAGCAGCTTACGGGCCATTAACACCGGGGAGCTGTTTTTT.

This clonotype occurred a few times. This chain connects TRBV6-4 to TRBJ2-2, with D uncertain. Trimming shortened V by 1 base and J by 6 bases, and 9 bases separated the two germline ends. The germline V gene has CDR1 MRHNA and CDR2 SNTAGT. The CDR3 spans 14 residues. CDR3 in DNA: TGTGCCAGCAGTGACTACCCGGGTGCCGGGGAGCTGTTTTTT. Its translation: CASSDYPGAGELFF.

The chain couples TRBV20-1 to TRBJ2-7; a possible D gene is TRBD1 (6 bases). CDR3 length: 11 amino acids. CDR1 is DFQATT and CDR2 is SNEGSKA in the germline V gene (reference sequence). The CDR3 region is CRKTGTYEQYF. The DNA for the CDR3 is TGCAGAAAGACAGGAACCTACGAGCAGTACTTC.

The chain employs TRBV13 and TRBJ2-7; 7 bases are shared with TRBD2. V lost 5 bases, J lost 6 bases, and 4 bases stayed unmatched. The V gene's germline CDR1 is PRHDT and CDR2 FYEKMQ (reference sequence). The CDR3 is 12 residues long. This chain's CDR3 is CASSLTSREQYF. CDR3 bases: TGTGCCAGCAGCCTGACTAGCCGCGAGCAGTACTTC.